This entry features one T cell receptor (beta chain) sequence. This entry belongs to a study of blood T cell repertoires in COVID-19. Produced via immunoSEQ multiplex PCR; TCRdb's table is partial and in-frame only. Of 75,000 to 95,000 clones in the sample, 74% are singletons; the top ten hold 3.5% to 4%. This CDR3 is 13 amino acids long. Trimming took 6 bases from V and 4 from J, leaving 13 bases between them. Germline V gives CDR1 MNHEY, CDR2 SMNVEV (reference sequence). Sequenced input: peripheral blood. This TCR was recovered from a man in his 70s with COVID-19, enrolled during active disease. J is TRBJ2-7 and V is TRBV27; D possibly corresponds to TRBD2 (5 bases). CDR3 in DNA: TGTGCCAGCAGCCCCTTTTCGGGGTACGAGCAGTACTTC. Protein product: CASSPFSGYEQYF.